This T cell receptor beta chain was obtained from a study of blood T cell repertoires in COVID-19 (dated by TCRdb to 2020 to 2022). For the study in its entirety: Collaborator samples came from the United States, Italy and Spain and covered acute and convalescent phases of COVID-19. The material from the prospective study consisted of cDNA or gDNA derived from T cells, B-cell-depleted T cells, or PBMCs. Samples came from the ongoing ImmuneRACE study (first 160 participants) plus 1,254 subjects from 6 global collaborators. Where available, HLA class I and class II types were taken from metadata supplied by the sample provider and were not determined by assay-based typing. Deeply sampled blood TCRbeta repertoires from subjects exposed to, actively infected with, or recovered from COVID-19 were included in the dataset. The repertoires were made available in a free public database intended to serve as a resource for research on the immune response to SARS-CoV-2. A de-identified subject ID, COVID-19 status, age in years and sex were almost always included in the sample metadata. Overall results and qualifications from the work: How much clinical and demographic metadata was included differed by source and by participant, and the metadata was provided uncurated.

One collaborating source in Seattle enrolled patients during active infection and followed them longitudinally through the course of disease. The collaborating institutions used their own protocols to collect whole blood in K2EDTA tubes. For TCRbeta analysis, collaborators shipped samples in one of three forms: frozen whole blood, isolated PBMCs, or DNA extracted from either of those sample types. The CDR3, from cysteine to phenylalanine, totals 15 residues. Only CDR3 DNA is held: 45 bases, read in frame from base 1. CDR1 and CDR2 (MNHNY, SVGAGI) derive from the germline V gene (reference sequence). Compared with germline, V lacks 2 bases and J lacks 3 bases; bases without a gene match: 6. The immunoSEQ Assay, a bias-controlled multiplex PCR, was used to amplify TCRbeta CDR3 regions from genomic DNA. The paper's processing steps were these. The number of nucleated cells in each sample was estimated by amplification of reference gene primers within the assay. To quantify the absolute abundance of each unique TCRbeta CDR3 rearrangement, sequence reads were collapsed and filtered. For each sample, productive Simpson clonality was calculated by taking the square root of Simpson's diversity index across productive rearrangements. Entries here come from immuneACCESS through TCRdb and include only in-frame sequences with V and J called. Some clones fail to appear in such tables; in the studies checked, an unresolved V gene covers under half of the shortfall, and the cause of the remainder is unknown. V, J and clone size are taken as reported in that table, and D and trimming were inferred from the DNA itself. The table for this sample lists about 190,000 clones; about 81% of them were counted only once. The ten largest clonotypes hold roughly 10% of the sample.

To note about this clone: What this receptor recognizes is not known. Base quality data are lacking; no much larger clone is found one base away.

What was sequenced was peripheral blood. Rearrangement joined TRBV6-6 to TRBJ2-7, and 8 bases in between align with TRBD1. This TCR derives from a woman of 80 years or more with COVID-19, enrolled during active disease. The DNA sequence is given as TGTGCCAGCAGTTACACGACAGGGGCTTTCTACGAGCAGTACTTC. Its protein product is CASSYTTGAFYEQYF.